This T cell receptor (beta chain) derives from a study of Graves' ophthalmopathy and Graves' hyperthyroidism. About the study: The blood sample was drawn at first diagnosis and before any treatment. Findings and limits, study-wide: Among thyroid clonotypes expanded above 0.001 frequency, most also appeared in blood.

For repertoire sequencing, the TCR beta CDR3 regions were amplified from RNA transcripts. RT-PCR was first run with HTBI primers, then multiplex PCR in a second round. TCRdb called the multiplex PCR reads again in MiXCR, with one record for every CDR3 protein. The sample contains hundreds of thousands of distinct CDR3 sequences, around 40% of which appear only once. Concerning this clonotype itself: The target antigen is unknown.

Serum thyroxine and TRAb, along with clinical symptoms, thyroid ultrasound and orbital computed tomography, were what diagnosis relied on. The sample consisted of peripheral blood. This TCR was sampled from an adult man with Graves' ophthalmopathy.

CDR3 sequence: CAISEDGGNEAFF. CDR3 DNA: TGTGCCATCAGCGAGGATGGGGGCAATGAAGCTTTCTTT. The V and J genes are TRBV10-3 and TRBJ1-1, with D maybe TRBD1 (6 bases). V was shortened by 6 bases and J by 7 bases, with 15 bases between the two germline ends. Germline CDR1 ENHRY, CDR2 SYGVKD. CDR3 size: 13 residues.